These T cell receptor beta chains were read from a single sample in a study of control samples from healthy donors and cancer patients. Produced via immunoSEQ multiplex PCR; TCRdb's table is partial and in-frame only. The sample has about 12,000 clones, 88% seen once. The sequenced sample was formalin-fixed, paraffin-embedded tissue. The receptor set was obtained from a male donor with melanoma. CDR3s include the opening cysteine and the closing phenylalanine or tryptophan. D genes are given only for firm matches. Expanded clones get a size class; other rows say once, few or many, or leave the size out.

TRBV5-4	NA	NA	TRBJ1-2	TGTGCCAGCAGCTTGGACAGGACTCCTAGCGAGGGCTACACCTTC	CASSLDRTPSEGYTF
TRBV18	NA	NA	TRBJ2-1	TGTGCCAGCTCTCACCGACAGGTCGGGTGGAATGAGCAGTTCTTC	CASSHRQVGWNEQFF
TRBV5-6	TRBD2	NA	TRBJ2-7	TGTGCCACCCATAGCGGGAGGGTGGGAGAGCAGTACTTC	CATHSGRVGEQYF
TRBV7-9	NA	NA	TRBJ2-1	TGTGCCAGCAGCTCTAGCGCGAGCTCCTACAATGAGCAGTTCTTC	CASSSSASSYNEQFF
TRBV19	NA	NA	TRBJ2-7	TGTGCCAGTAGTTTTAGCCCGGGAGTAGTCTACGAGCAGTACTTC	CASSFSPGVVYEQYF
TRBV6-4	NA	NA	TRBJ1-2	TGTGCCAGCAGTGACGCCGGGGCAAAGGATGGCTACACCTTC	CASSDAGAKDGYTF
TRBV11-2	TRBD1	NA	TRBJ1-4	TGTGCCAGCAGCTCGCTCATCACAGGGGTCGGAACTAATGAAAAACTGTTTTTT	CASSSLITGVGTNEKLFF
TRBV6-5	TRBD1	NA	TRBJ2-2	TGTGCCAGCAGTAAGACAGGGGCCAACACCGGGGAGCTGTTTTTT	CASSKTGANTGELFF
TRBV7-6	TRBD2	once	TRBJ2-2	TGTGCCAGCAGCTTAAGCCGGGAGGGCCCCACCGGGGAGCTGTTTTTT	CASSLSREGPTGELFF
TRBV28	NA	NA	TRBJ1-4	TGTGCCAGCAGCCTTAACCCCCGAGGAATGGAAAAACTGTTTTTT	CASSLNPRGMEKLFF
TRBV3-1/TRBV3-2	NA	NA	TRBJ2-1	TGTGCCAGCAGCCAAGGGCTGACTTCGCTCAGGGAGCAGTTCTTC	CASSQGLTSLREQFF
TRBV5-6	NA	once	TRBJ2-6	TGTGCCAGCAGCTTATTCTCTGGGGCCAACGTCCTGACTTTC	CASSLFSGANVLTF
TRBV27	NA	NA	TRBJ2-3	TGTGCCAGCAGTCCCTTTCCGGTCAGCACAGATACGCAGTATTTT	CASSPFPVSTDTQYF
TRBV7-7	NA	NA	TRBJ2-2	TGTGCTAGCAGCTTAGGACTTGGGAACACCGGGGAGCTGTTTTTT	CASSLGLGNTGELFF
TRBV3-1/TRBV3-2	NA	once	TRBJ2-3	TGTGCCGTCCCCAGGGGAATCGGGAGCACAGATACGCAGTATTTT	CAVPRGIGSTDTQYF